These 4 T cell receptor beta chains were sequenced from one sample in a study of T cell repertoires in cytomegalovirus infection. TCRdb passed the reads through MiXCR, listing each CDR3 protein once. The profile shows more than 250,000 distinct CDR3 sequences, around 25% of them singletons. No antigens are known for them. This specimen was cultured PBMCs, taken from culture after CMV antigen stimulation. The receptors were sampled from a human donor in good health (CMV status not recorded). Some clones in this sample may be carry-over from other donors' samples.

The rearrangement joins TRBV6-2 or TRBV6-3 to TRBJ2-6, with 8 bases lining up with TRBD1. The CDR3 extends over 18 amino acids. V dropped 2 bases and J dropped 4; count of bases not matched to a gene: 10. Germline V gene sequence: CDR1 MNHEY, CDR2 SVGEGT. CDR3 in amino acids: CASSYTGTGLWGANVLTF. The DNA for the CDR3 is TGTGCCAGCAGTTACACCGGGACAGGTTTGTGGGGGGCCAACGTCCTGACTTTC.

This clonotype was detected only a few times. In nucleotides, the CDR3 is TGCAGTGCCTTGGAGACAGGGACGGGGAACACTGAAGCTTTCTTT. It encodes CSALETGTGNTEAFF. The chain uses TRBV20-1 and TRBJ1-1; 7 bases align to TRBD1. The CDR3 is 15 residues long. Germline values: CDR1 DFQATT, CDR2 SNEGSKA (reference sequence). Trimming took 6 bases from V and 1 from J; bases not matched to a gene: 11.

This clonotype was detected a few times. The J gene is TRBJ2-2, the V gene TRBV6-1; 9 bases are a match to TRBD1. This CDR3 comprises 15 residues. V shed 6 bases and J 4 bases; nucleotides not matched to a gene: 6. Germline V gene lookup returns CDR1 MNHNS and CDR2 SASEGT. The CDR3 DNA follows: TGTGCCAGCAGCCGGACAGGGGTCAGCACCGGGGAGCTGTTTTTT. The encoded protein is CASSRTGVSTGELFF.

This clonotype was seen only a few times. CDR3 in DNA: TGTGCCAGCAGTTTAGGGGGACCGGGAGGTGAGACCCAGTACTTC. Amino acid sequence: CASSLGGPGGETQYF. V gene TRBV12-3 or TRBV12-4 combines with J gene TRBJ2-5; 7 bases align to TRBD2. V trimming: 1 base; J trimming: 5 bases; junction bases outside the gene matches: 7. The CDR3 has 15 amino acids.